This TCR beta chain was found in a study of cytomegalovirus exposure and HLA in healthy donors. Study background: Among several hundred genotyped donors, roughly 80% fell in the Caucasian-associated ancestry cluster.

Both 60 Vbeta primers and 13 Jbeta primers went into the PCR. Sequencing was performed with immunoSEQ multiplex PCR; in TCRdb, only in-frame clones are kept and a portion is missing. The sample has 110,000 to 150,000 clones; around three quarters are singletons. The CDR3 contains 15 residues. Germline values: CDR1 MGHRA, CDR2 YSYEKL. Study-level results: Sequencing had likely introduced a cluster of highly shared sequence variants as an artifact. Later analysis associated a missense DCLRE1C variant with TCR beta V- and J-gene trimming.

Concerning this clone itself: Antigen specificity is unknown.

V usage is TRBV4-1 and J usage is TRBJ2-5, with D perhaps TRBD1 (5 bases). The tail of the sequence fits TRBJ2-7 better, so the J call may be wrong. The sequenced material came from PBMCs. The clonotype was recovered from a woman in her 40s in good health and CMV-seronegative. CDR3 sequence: CASSQDDREIYEQYF. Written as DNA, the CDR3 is TGCGCCAGCAGCCAAGATGACAGAGAAATATACGAGCAGTACTTC.